This T cell receptor (beta chain) was obtained from a study of vaccination and CD4 T cells after COVID-19. In the study overall: Researchers treated control cultures with a CEFX pool, an HIV-1 Nef pool, or no peptide.

This clonotype turned up a few times. Its matching antigen is unknown. Germline-derived CDR1 and CDR2 are DFQATT and SNEGSKA (reference sequence). The CDR3 is made up of 15 amino acids. Trimming left V 0 bases short and J 4 bases short, with 15 bases between. Treatment of the sample: roughly nine-day PBMC culture with coronavirus spike peptide pools or control peptides (ViraFEST assay). CD4+ T cells of the unexposed donor were collected before the COVID-19 pandemic (2011-2018). The Oncomine TCR Beta short-read assay generated sequence data from the DNA of cultured CD4+ T cells. MiXCR was run by TCRdb on the PCR reads, yielding one entry per CDR3 protein. Of 4,000 to 5,000 distinct CDR3 sequences in the sample, 50% to 70% are singletons; the top ten hold about 30%.

The clonotype was recovered from a human donor in good health. What was sequenced was CD4+ T cells from blood, cultured in vitro. The chain has TRBV20-1 and TRBJ1-2; D ambiguous. DNA for the CDR3: TGCAGTGCTAGAGATGTTCGTACAGACTCCTATGGCTACACCTTC. Encoded protein: CSARDVRTDSYGYTF.